This TCR beta chain was profiled in a study of regulatory T cells in long-lasting Graves disease. Points from the study as a whole: Newly diagnosed patients had higher TCR diversity than persistent Graves' patients did.

Time point defined: newly diagnosed GD, antithyroid drugs for less than 3 months. PBMC-derived RNA was used for the TCR library. Trimming stripped 1 base from V and 12 bases from J, with 4 bases between. This CDR3 region has 10 residues. The germline V gene has CDR1 MGHRA and CDR2 YSYEKL. This clonotype was observed a handful of times. Antigen unknown. The TCR beta library used iRepertoire HTBI primers with Arm-PCR amplification of CDR3. In the original workflow: Across samples, 55 to 75 TRBV and some 14 TRBJ segments were found. TCRdb re-derived calls from the multiplex PCR reads in MiXCR, one entry per CDR3 protein. TCRdb's processing, not the authors' own work, is the source of the V and J calls. This sample carries 450,000 to 600,000 distinct CDR3 sequences, about 16% of them seen once, and the ten largest clones take 10% to 15%. Another study also made use of these data, one on T cells in Graves' hyperthyroidism and ophthalmopathy.

The chain links TRBV4-1 to TRBJ2-1; D not resolved. The receptor comes from a middle-aged man with Graves disease. The sample consisted of peripheral blood mononuclear cells (PBMCs), taken at new diagnosis, from a patient treated with antithyroid drugs. CDR3 amino acids: CASSQASQFF. In nucleotides, the CDR3 is TGCGCCAGCAGCCAAGCTTCGCAGTTCTTC.